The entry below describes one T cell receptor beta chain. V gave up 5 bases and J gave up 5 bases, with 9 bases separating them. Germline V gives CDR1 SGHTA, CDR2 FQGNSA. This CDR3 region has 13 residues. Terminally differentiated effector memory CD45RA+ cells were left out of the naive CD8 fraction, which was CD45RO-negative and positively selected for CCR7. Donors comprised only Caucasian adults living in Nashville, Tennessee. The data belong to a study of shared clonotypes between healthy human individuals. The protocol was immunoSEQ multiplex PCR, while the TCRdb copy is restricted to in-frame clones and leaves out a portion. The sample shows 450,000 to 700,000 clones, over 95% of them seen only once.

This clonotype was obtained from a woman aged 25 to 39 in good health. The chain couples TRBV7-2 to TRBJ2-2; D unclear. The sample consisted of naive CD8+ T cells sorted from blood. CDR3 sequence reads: CASSQGPTGELFF. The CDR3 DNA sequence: TGTGCCAGCAGCCAAGGACCAACCGGGGAGCTGTTTTTT. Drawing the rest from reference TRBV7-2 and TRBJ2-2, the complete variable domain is GAGVSQSPSNKVTEKGKDVELRCDPISGHTALYWYRQSLGQGLEFLIYFQGNSAPDKSGLPSDRFSAERTGGSVSTLTIQRTQQEDSAVYLCASSQGPTGELFFGEGSRLTVL.